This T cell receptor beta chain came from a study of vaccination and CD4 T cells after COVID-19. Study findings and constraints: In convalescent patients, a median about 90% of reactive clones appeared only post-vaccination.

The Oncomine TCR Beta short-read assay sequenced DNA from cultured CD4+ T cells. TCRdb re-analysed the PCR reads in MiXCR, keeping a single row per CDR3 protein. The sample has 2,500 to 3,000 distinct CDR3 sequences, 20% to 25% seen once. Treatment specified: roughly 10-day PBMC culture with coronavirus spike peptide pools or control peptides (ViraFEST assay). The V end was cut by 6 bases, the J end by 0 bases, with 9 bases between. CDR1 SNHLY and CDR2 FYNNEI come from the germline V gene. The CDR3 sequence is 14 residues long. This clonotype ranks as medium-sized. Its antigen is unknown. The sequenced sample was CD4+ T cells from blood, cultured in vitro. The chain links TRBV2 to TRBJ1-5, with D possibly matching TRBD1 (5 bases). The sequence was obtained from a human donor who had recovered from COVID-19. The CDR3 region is CASSATDSNQPQHF. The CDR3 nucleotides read TGTGCCAGCAGCGCGACAGATAGCAATCAGCCCCAGCATTTT.